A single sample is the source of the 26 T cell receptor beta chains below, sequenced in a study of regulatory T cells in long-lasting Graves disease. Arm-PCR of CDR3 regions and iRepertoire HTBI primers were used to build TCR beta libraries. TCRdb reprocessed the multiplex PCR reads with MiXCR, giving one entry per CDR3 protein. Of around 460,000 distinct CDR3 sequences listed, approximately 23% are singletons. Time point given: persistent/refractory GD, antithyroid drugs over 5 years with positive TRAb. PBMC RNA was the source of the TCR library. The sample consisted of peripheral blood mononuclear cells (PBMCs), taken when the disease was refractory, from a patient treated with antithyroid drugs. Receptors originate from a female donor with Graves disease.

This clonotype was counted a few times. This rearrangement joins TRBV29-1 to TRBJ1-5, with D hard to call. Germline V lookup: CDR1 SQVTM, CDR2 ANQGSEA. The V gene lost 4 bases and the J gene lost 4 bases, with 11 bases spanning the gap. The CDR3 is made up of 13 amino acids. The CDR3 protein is CSVGDLGNQPQHF. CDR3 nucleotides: TGCAGCGTTGGGGATCTAGGGAATCAGCCCCAGCATTTT.

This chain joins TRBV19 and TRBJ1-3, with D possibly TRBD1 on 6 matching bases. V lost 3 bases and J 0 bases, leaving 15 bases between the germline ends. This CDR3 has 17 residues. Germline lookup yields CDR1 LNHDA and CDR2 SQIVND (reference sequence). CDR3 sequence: CASSIGDTENSGNTIYF. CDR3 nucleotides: TGTGCCAGTAGTATCGGGGACACCGAGAACTCTGGAAACACCATATATTTT.

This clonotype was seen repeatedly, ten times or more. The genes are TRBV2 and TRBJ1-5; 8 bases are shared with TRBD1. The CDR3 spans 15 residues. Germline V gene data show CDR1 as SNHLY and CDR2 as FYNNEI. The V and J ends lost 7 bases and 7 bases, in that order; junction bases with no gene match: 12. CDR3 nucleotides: TGTGCCAGCACCAACTCCCTACAGGGGGGACAGCCCCAGCATTTT. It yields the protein CASTNSLQGGQPQHF.

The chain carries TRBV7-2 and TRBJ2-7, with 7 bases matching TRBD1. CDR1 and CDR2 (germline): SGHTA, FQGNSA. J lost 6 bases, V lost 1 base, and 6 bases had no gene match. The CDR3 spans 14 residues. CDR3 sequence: CASSLGTGFSEQYF. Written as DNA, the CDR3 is TGTGCCAGCAGCTTAGGGACAGGCTTTTCCGAGCAGTACTTC.

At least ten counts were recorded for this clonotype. CDR3 sequence reads: CASSERTGVESPLHF. The DNA for the CDR3 is TGTGCCAGCAGCGAACGGACAGGGGTGGAATCACCCCTCCACTTT. V is TRBV7-9 and J is TRBJ1-6; 9 bases match TRBD1. V dropped 5 bases and J dropped 10; count of bases not matched to a gene: 9. CDR3 size: 15 residues. CDR1 and CDR2 (germline): SEHNR, FQNEAQ (reference sequence). Full variable domain (outside the CDR3, taken from reference TRBV7-9 and TRBJ1-6): DTGVSQNPRHKITKRGQNVTFRCDPISEHNRLYWYRQTLGQGPEFLTYFQNEAQLEKSRLLSDRFSAERPKGSFSTLEIQRTEQGDSAMYLCASSERTGVESPLHFGNGTRLTVT.

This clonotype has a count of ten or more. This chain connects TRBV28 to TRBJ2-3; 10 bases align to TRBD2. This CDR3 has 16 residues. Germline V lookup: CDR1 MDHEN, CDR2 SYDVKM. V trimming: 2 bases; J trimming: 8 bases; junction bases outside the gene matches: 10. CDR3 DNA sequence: TGTGCCAGCAGTTTAAGCGGGGGGGCGAGGTTGGGTACGCAGTATTTT. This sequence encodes CASSLSGGARLGTQYF.

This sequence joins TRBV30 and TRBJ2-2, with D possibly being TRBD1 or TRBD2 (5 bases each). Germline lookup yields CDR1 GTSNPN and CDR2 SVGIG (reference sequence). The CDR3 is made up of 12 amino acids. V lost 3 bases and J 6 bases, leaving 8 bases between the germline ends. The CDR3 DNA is TGTGCCTGGAGGTGGGACGCCGGGGAGCTGTTTTTT. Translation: CAWRWDAGELFF.

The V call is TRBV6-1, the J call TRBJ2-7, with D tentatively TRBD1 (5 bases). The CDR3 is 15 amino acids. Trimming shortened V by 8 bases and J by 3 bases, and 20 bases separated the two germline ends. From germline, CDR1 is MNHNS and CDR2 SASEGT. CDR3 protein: CASRTRVPELYEQYF. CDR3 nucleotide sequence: TGTGCCAGCCGGACCAGGGTCCCCGAACTCTACGAGCAGTACTTC.

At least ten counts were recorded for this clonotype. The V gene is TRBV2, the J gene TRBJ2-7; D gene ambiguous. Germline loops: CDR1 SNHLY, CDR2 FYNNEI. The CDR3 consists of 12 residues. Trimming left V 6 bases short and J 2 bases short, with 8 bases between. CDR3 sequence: CASRTQAYEQYF. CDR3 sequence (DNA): TGTGCCAGCAGGACTCAAGCCTACGAGCAGTACTTC.

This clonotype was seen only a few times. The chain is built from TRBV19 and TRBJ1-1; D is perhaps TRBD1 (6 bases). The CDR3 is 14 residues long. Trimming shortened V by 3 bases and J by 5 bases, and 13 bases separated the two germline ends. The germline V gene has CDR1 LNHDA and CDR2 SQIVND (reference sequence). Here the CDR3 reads CASSILEGGTEAFF. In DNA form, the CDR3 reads TGTGCCAGTAGTATCCTGGAAGGGGGTACTGAAGCTTTCTTT.

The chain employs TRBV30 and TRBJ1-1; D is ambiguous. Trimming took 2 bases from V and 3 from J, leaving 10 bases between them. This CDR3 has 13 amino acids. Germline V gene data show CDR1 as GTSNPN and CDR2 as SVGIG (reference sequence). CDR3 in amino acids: CAWSRVEDTEAFF. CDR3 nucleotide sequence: TGTGCCTGGAGTAGGGTGGAGGACACTGAAGCTTTCTTT.

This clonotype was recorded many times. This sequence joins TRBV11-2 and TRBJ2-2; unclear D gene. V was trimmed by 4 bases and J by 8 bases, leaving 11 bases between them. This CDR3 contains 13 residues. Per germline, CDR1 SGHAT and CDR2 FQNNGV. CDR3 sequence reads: CASSSPRAGELFF. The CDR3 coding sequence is TGTGCCAGCAGCTCTCCTCGAGCTGGGGAGCTGTTTTTT.

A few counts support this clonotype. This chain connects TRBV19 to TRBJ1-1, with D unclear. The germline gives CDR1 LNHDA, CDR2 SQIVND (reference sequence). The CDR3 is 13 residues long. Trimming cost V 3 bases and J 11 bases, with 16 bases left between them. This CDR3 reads CASSIGPSRWAFF. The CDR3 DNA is TGTGCCAGTAGTATCGGACCTTCACGGTGGGCTTTCTTT.

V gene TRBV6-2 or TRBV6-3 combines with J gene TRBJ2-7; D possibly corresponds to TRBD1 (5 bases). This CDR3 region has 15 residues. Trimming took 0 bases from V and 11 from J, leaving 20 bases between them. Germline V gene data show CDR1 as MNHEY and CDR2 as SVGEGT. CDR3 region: CASSYSASGHPKEYF. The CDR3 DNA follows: TGTGCCAGCAGTTACTCGGCCTCTGGACACCCAAAGGAGTACTTC.

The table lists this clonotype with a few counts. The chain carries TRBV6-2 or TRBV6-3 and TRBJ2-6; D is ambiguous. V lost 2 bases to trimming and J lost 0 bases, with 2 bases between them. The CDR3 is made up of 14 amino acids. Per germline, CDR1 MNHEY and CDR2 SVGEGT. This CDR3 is CASSYGSGANVLTF. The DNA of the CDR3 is TGTGCCAGCAGTTACGGCTCTGGGGCCAACGTCCTGACTTTC.

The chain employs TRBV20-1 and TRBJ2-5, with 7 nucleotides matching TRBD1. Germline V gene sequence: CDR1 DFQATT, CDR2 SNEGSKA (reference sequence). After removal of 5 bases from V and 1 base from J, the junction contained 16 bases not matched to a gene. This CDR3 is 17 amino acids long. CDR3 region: CSALNNQGQGVQETQYF. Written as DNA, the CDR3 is TGCAGTGCTCTCAATAATCAAGGCCAGGGGGTCCAAGAGACCCAGTACTTC.

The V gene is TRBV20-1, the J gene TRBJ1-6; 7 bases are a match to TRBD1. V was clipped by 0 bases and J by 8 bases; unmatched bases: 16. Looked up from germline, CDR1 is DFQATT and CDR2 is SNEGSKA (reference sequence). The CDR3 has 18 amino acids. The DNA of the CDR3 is TGCAGTGCTAGAGATCTATACTCCCGCGACAGGGTCGATTCACCCCTCCACTTT. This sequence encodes CSARDLYSRDRVDSPLHF.

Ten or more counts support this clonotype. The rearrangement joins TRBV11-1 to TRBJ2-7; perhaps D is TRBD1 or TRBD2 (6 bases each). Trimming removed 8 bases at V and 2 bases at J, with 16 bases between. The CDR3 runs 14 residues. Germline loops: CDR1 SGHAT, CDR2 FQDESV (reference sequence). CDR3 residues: CASRPWGATYEQYF. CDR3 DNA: TGTGCCAGCCGACCCTGGGGGGCAACCTACGAGCAGTACTTC.

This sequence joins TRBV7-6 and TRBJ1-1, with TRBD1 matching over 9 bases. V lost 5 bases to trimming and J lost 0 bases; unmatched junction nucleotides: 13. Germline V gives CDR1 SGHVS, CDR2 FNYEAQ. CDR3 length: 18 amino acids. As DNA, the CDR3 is TGTGCCAGCAGCACTGGGACAGGGAGAGGGGGGATGAACACTGAAGCTTTCTTT. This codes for CASSTGTGRGGMNTEAFF.

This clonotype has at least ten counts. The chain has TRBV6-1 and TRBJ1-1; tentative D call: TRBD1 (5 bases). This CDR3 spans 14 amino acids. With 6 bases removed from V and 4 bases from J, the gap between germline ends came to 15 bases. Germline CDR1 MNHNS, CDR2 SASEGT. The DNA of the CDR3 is TGTGCCAGCAGGGGGGACCCGGGGGTCACTGAAGCTTTCTTT. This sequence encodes CASRGDPGVTEAFF.

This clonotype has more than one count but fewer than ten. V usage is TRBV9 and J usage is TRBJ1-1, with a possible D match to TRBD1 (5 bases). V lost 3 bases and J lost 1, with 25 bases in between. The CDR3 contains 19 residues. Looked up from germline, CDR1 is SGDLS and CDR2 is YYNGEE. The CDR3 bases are TGTGCCAGCAGCGCCCTTAAGGAGGGGAGGGTGTTTAAGAACACTGAAGCTTTCTTT. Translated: CASSALKEGRVFKNTEAFF. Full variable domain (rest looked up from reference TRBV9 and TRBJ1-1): DSGVTQTPKHLITATGQRVTLRCSPRSGDLSVYWYQQSLDQGLQFLIQYYNGEERAKGNILERFSAQQFPDLHSELNLSSLELGDSALYFCASSALKEGRVFKNTEAFFGQGTRLTVV.

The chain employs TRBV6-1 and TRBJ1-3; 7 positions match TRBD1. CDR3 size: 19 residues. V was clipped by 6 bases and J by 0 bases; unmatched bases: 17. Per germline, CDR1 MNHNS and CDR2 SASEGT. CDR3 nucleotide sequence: TGTGCCAGCAGCGCTCAGGCTGACAGGGTTATTCGCTCTGGAAACACCATATATTTT. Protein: CASSAQADRVIRSGNTIYF.

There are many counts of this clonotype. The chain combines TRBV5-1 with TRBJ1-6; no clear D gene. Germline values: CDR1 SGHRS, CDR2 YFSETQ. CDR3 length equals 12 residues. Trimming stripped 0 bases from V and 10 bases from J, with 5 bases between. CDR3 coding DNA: TGCGCCAGCAGCTTGGACGGATCACCCCTCCACTTT. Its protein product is CASSLDGSPLHF.

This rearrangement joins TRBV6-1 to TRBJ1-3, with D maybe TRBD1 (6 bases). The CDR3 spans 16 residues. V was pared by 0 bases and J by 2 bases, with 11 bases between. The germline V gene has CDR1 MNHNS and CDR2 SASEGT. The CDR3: CASSEASSGAGNTIYF. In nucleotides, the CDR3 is TGTGCCAGCAGTGAAGCTTCGTCAGGGGCTGGAAACACCATATATTTT.

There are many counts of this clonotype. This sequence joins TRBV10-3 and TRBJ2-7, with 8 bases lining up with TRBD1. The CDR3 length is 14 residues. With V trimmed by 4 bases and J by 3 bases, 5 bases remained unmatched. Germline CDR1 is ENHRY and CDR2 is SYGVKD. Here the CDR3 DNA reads TGTGCCATCAGTGGACAGGGGACCATCTACGAGCAGTACTTC. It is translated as CAISGQGTIYEQYF.

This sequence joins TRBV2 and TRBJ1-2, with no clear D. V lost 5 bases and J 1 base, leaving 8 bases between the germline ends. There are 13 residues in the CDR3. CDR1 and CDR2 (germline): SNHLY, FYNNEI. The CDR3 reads CASSYSDNYGYTF. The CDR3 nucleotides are TGTGCCAGCAGTTACTCGGATAACTATGGCTACACCTTC.